This record covers a single T cell receptor (beta chain). Data came from immunoSEQ multiplex PCR; TCRdb stores just in-frame clones and leaves some out. The sample contains roughly 240,000 clones, roughly nine tenths of which appear only once. This sample is part of a study of blood T cell repertoires in COVID-19. This receptor was identified in a man younger than 35 with active or convalescent COVID-19. The sample was peripheral blood.

CDR3 DNA sequence: TGCGCCAGCAGCGCACAGGGTGCCGGGGAGCTGTTTTTT. Its translation: CASSAQGAGELFF. The chain is built from TRBV5-1 and TRBJ2-2, with a tentative D call TRBD1 (6 bases). Trimming left V 4 bases short and J 6 bases short, with 10 bases between. The CDR3 sequence is 13 residues long. The germline V gene encodes CDR1 SGHRS and CDR2 YFSETQ.